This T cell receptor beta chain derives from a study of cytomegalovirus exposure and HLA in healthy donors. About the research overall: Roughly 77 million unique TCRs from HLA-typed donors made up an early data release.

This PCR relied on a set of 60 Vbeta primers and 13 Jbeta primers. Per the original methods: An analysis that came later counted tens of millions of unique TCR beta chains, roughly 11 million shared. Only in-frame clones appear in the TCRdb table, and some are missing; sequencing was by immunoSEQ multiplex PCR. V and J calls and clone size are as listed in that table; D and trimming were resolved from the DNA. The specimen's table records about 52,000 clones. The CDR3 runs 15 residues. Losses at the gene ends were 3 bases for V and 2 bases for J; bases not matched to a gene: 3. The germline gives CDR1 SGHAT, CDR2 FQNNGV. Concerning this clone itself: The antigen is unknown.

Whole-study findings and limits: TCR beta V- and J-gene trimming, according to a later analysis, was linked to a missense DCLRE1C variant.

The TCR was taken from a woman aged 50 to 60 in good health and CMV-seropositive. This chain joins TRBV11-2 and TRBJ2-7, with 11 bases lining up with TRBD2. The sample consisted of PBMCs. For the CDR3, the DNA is TGTGCCAGCAGCTTTAGCGGGGGGGACCCCTACGAGCAGTACTTC. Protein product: CASSFSGGDPYEQYF.